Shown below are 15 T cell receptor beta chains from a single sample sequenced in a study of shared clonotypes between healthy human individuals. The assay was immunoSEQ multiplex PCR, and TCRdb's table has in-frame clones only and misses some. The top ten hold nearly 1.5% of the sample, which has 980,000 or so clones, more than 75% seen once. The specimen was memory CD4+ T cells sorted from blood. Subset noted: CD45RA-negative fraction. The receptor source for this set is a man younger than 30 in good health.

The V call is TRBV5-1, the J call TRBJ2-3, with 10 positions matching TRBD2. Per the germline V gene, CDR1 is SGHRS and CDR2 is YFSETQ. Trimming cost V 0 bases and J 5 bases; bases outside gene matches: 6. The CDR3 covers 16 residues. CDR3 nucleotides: TGCGCCAGCAGCTTGGTTAGCGGGAGGCCTGGAGATACGCAGTATTTT. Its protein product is CASSLVSGRPGDTQYF.

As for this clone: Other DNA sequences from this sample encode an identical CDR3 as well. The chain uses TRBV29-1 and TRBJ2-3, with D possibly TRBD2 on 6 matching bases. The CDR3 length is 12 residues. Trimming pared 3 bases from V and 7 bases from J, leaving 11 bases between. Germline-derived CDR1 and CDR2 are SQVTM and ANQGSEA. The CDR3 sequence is CSVEVGGNTQYF. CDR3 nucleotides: TGCAGCGTTGAGGTGGGAGGAAATACGCAGTATTTT.

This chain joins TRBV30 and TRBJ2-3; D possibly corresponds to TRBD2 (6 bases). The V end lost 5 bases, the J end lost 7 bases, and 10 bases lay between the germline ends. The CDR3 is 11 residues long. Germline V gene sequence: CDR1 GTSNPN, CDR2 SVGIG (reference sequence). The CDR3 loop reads CAWSGDYTQYF. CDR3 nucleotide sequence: TGTGCCTGGTCGGGAGATTATACGCAGTATTTT.

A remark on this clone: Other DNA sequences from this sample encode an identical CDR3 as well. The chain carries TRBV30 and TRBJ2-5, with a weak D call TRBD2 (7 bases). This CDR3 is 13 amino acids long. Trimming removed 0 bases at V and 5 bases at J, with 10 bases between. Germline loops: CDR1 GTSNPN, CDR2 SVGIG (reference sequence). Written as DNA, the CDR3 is TGTGCCTGGAGTGTAGGGGGGGTGGAGACCCAGTACTTC. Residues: CAWSVGGVETQYF.

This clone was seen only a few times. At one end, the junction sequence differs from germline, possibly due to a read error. The CDR3 DNA reads as TGTGCCAGCAGCTCGCCTCTGACTCTGTTGGTATTC. Its protein is CASSSPLTLLVF. The chain carries TRBV7-2 and TRBJ2-7; D is unclear. The CDR3 is 12 amino acids. Germline V CDR1 and CDR2: SGHTA, FQGNSA.

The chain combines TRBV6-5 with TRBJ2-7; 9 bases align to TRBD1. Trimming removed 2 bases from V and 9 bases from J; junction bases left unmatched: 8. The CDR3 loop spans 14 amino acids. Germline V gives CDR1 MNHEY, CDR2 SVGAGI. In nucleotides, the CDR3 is TGTGCCAGCAGTTACGGGACAGGGTTTAGAAGGCAGTACTTC. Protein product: CASSYGTGFRRQYF.

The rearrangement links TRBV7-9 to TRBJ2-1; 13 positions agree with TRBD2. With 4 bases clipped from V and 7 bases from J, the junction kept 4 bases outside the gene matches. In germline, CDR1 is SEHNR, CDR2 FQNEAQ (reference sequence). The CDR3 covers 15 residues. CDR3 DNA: TGTGCCAGCAGCTCCCGGACTAGCGGGAGAAATGAGCAGTTCTTC. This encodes CASSSRTSGRNEQFF.

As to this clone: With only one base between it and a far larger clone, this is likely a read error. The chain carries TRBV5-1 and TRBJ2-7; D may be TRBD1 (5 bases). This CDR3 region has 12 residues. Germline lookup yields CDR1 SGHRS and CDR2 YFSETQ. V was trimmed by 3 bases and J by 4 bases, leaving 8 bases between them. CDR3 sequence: CASSSDRYEQYF. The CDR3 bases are TGCGCCAGCAGCTCTGACAGATACGAGCAGTACTTC.

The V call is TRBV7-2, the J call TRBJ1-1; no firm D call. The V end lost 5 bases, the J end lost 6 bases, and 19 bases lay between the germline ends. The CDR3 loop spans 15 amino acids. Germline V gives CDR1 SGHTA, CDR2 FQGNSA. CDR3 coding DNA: TGTGCCAGCAGCCCACAGCACGGGAGTGTCTCTGAAGCTTTCTTT. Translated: CASSPQHGSVSEAFF. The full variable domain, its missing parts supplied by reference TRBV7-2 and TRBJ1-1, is GAGVSQSPSNKVTEKGKDVELRCDPISGHTALYWYRQSLGQGLEFLIYFQGNSAPDKSGLPSDRFSAERTGGSVSTLTIQRTQQEDSAVYLCASSPQHGSVSEAFFGQGTRLTVV.

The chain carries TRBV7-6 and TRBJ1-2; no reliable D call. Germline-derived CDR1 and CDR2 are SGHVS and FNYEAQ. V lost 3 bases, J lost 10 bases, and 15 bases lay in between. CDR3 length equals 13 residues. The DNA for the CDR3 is TGTGCCAGCAGCTTGGACTTCAGGTCTCCCTACACCTTC. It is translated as CASSLDFRSPYTF.

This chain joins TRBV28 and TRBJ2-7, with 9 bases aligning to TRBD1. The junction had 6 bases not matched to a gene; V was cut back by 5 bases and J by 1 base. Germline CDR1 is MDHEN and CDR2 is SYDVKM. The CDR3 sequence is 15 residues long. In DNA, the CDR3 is TGTGCCAGCAGTATACCGGGACAGGGTTCCTACGAGCAGTACTTC. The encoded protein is CASSIPGQGSYEQYF.

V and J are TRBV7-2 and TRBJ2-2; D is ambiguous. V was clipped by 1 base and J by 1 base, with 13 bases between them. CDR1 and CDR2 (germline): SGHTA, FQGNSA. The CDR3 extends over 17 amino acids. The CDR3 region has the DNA TGTGCCAGCAGCTTAGGGTCCCTTTTGGGGAACACCGGGGAGCTGTTTTTT. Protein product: CASSLGSLLGNTGELFF.

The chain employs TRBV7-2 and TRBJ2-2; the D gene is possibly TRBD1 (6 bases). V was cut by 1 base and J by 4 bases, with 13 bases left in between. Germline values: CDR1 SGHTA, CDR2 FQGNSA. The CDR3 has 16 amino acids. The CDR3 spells CASSLGQVMSTGELFF. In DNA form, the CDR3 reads TGTGCCAGCAGCTTAGGACAGGTGATGAGCACCGGGGAGCTGTTTTTT.

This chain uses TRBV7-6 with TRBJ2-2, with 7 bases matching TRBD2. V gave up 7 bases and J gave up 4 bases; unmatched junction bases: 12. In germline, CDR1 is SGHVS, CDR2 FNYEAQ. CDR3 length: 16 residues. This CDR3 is CASTLVTSKGTGELFF. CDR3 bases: TGTGCCAGCACCCTCGTGACTAGCAAGGGCACCGGGGAGCTGTTTTTT.

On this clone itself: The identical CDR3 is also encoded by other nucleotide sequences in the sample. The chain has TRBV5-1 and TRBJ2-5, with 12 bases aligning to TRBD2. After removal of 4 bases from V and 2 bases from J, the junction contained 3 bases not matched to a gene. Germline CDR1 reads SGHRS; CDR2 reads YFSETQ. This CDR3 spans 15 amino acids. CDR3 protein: CASSPGTSGQETQYF. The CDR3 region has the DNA TGCGCCAGCAGCCCCGGGACTAGCGGGCAAGAGACCCAGTACTTC.